The 10 T cell receptor beta chains below were found in one sample sequenced in a study of blood T cell repertoires in COVID-19. Sequenced by immunoSEQ multiplex PCR; TCRdb stores in-frame clones only, minus some. This sample has under 200,000 clones; approximately 80% occur once, and the top ten carry around 13%. Material for sequencing was PBMCs or T cells enriched from blood (not recorded which). All receptors derive from a woman between 55 and 75 years old who had recovered from COVID-19.

V and J are TRBV28 and TRBJ1-2, with 10 bases aligning to TRBD1. The trim removed 1 base at V and 3 bases at J, leaving 8 bases unmatched. CDR3 length: 17 amino acids. Germline CDR1 is MDHEN and CDR2 is SYDVKM. The chain's CDR3 is CASSLLTTGTGDYGYTF. In nucleotides, the CDR3 is TGTGCCAGCAGTTTATTAACAACCGGGACAGGGGACTATGGCTACACCTTC.

The J gene is TRBJ1-5, the V gene TRBV27; D possibly corresponds to TRBD1 (5 bases). Germline CDR1 and CDR2: MNHEY and SMNVEV (reference sequence). The CDR3 has 16 amino acids. With 1 base removed from V and 11 bases from J, the gap between germline ends came to 21 bases. CDR3 in DNA: TGTGCCAGCAGTTTATGGATAGCGGGGGGACCCCAGGCCCAGCATTTT. Amino acid sequence: CASSLWIAGGPQAQHF.

The chain is built from TRBV5-4 and TRBJ2-3; D is ambiguous. Trimming cost V 4 bases and J 4 bases, with 22 bases left between them. Germline assignment: CDR1 SGHNT and CDR2 YYREEE (reference sequence). This CDR3 is built from 17 residues. CDR3 sequence reads: CASSRPVGGGRADTQYF. CDR3 bases: TGTGCCAGCAGCCGCCCCGTCGGCGGCGGTCGGGCAGATACGCAGTATTTT.

The genes are TRBV3-1 (or the pseudogene TRBV3-2) and TRBJ1-1, with 7 bases matching TRBD1. The germline gives CDR1 LGHDT, CDR2 YNNKEL (reference sequence). V lost 4 bases, J lost 5 bases, and 10 bases stayed unmatched. This CDR3 region has 15 residues. This chain's CDR3 is CASSRQGGRGTEAFF. The DNA of the CDR3 is TGTGCCAGCAGCCGCCAGGGGGGCCGAGGGACTGAAGCTTTCTTT.

A few counts support this clone. The genes are TRBV18 and TRBJ1-2; the D gene is possibly TRBD1 (5 bases). The ends were cut back, 2 bases at V and 4 bases at J, with 17 bases in the middle. This CDR3 region has 16 residues. CDR1 is KGHSH, CDR2 LQKENI, per germline. CDR3 residues: CASSPGADSYLYGYTF. CDR3 nucleotides: TGTGCCAGCTCACCAGGGGCAGACAGCTACCTCTATGGCTACACCTTC.

This clone is a singleton in its sample. V is TRBV30 and J is TRBJ2-3; TRBD1 matches at 9 bases. Germline V gives CDR1 GTSNPN, CDR2 SVGIG (reference sequence). V shed 3 bases, J shed 5 bases, and the junction held 3 bases outside the gene matches. CDR3 length equals 13 residues. DNA of the CDR3: TGTGCCTGGAGCTCGACAGGGGGAGATACGCAGTATTTT. Residues: CAWSSTGGDTQYF.

The chain carries TRBV3-1 (or the pseudogene TRBV3-2) and TRBJ2-7, with 8 bases aligning to TRBD2. The germline V gene encodes CDR1 LGHDT and CDR2 YNNKEL (reference sequence). The junction had 4 bases not matched to a gene; V was cut back by 4 bases and J by 2 bases. The CDR3 spans 14 residues. The CDR3 loop reads CASSRSGDTYEQYF. The DNA for the CDR3 is TGTGCCAGCAGCCGTAGCGGGGATACCTACGAGCAGTACTTC.

V usage is TRBV2 and J usage is TRBJ2-7; 7 bases fit TRBD1. Germline lookup yields CDR1 SNHLY and CDR2 FYNNEI. V trimming: 5 bases; J trimming: 8 bases; junction bases outside the gene matches: 9. The CDR3 extends over 13 amino acids. This chain's CDR3 is CASSRQGSTKQYF. CDR3 DNA: TGTGCCAGCAGTCGACAGGGCTCTACGAAGCAGTACTTC.

V gene TRBV5-1 combines with J gene TRBJ1-2; D is uncertain. Between the trimmed V and J ends, which lost 7 bases and 3 bases, there was a span of 19 bases. The CDR3 covers 15 residues. In germline, CDR1 is SGHRS, CDR2 YFSETQ. CDR3 coding DNA: TGCGCCAGCGCGCTCGGTTCAACAGCAGACTATGGCTACACCTTC. Its protein product is CASALGSTADYGYTF.

This clone was seen only once. This chain links TRBV9 with TRBJ1-2; TRBD1 is a possible D gene (6 bases). The germline V and J ends were trimmed by 3 bases and 3 bases, with 15 bases remaining between them. In germline, CDR1 is SGDLS, CDR2 YYNGEE. CDR3 size: 15 residues. This CDR3 reads CASSAFTTGDYGYTF. CDR3 coding DNA: TGTGCCAGCAGCGCATTCACGACAGGCGACTATGGCTACACCTTC.